Below, 2 T cell receptor beta chains from the same sample are listed, as sequenced in a study of OX40 agonist ivuxolimab in advanced cancers. Library method: the immunoSEQ multiplex PCR assay. TCRdb mirrors the immuneACCESS table, restricted to in-frame sequences. Some clones are absent from its copies; in checked studies, under half trace to an unresolved V gene, and the reason for the others is unknown. The sample contains tens of thousands of clones, roughly 91% of them found a single time. Approximately 14% of the sample rests with the top ten. Specimen: CD4+ or CD8+ T cells sorted from blood, collected in a trial of the OX40 agonist ivuxolimab. The receptors stem from an adult with an advanced solid tumor such as melanoma, head and neck, liver or kidney cancer.

V usage is TRBV28 and J usage is TRBJ2-5; the D gene is possibly TRBD2 (7 bases). The closer fit of TRBJ2-7 to the DNA end suggests the J call may be wrong. From germline, CDR1 is MDHEN and CDR2 SYDVKM. The CDR3 has 13 residues. The CDR3 region is CASSPSGGHEQYF. CDR3 in DNA: TGTGCCAGCAGTCCCTCGGGGGGCCACGAGCAGTACTTC.

The J gene is TRBJ2-2, the V gene TRBV5-8, with D possibly matching TRBD2 (5 bases). V lost 4 bases and J lost 0, with 10 bases in between. The CDR3 runs to 15 residues. CDR1 and CDR2 from the germline V gene are SGHTS and YDEGEE. CDR3: CASSPWTSNTGELFF. The CDR3 nucleotides read TGTGCCAGCAGCCCGTGGACTTCGAACACCGGGGAGCTGTTTTTT.